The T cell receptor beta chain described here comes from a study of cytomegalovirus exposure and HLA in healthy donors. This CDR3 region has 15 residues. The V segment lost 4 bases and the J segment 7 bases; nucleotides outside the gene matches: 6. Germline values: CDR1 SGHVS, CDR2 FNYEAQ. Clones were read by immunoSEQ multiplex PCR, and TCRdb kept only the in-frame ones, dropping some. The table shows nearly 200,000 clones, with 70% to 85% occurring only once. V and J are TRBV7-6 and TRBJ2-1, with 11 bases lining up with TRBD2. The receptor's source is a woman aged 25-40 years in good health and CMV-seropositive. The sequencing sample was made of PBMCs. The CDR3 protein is CASSSGLAETNEQFF. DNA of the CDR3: TGTGCCAGCAGCTCGGGACTAGCGGAGACTAATGAGCAGTTCTTC. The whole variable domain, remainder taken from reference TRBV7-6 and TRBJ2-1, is GAGVSQSPRYKVTKRGQDVALRCDPISGHVSLYWYRQALGQGPEFLTYFNYEAQQDKSGLPNDRFSAERPEGSISTLTIQRTEQRDSAMYRCASSSGLAETNEQFFGPGTRLTVL.